Shown below are 4 T cell receptor beta chains from a single sample sequenced in a study of human T cells and chemical hapten exposure (TCRdb year 2021). Libraries were prepared through RACE. For sequencing, a NextSeq 500 was employed. TCRdb reworked the public reads: Q25 trimming with fastp, MiXCR clone assembly, productive beta chains retained. Each entry is one CDR3 protein sequence, shown with its most common DNA and genes. The sample data list approximately 120,000 distinct CDR3 sequences, and 9.2% of these were observed just once. The ten largest clones represent 3.1% of the sample. The label giving this sample's time point can be read as: patch test 2, 6 weeks after DPC sensitization. Interpreted using the paper, the treatment or condition label stands for: therapeutic diphenylcyclopropenone sensitization with weekly scalp DPC. The sequencing here drew on whole blood, taken in connection with sensitization to the hapten diphenylcyclopropenone (DPC). These TCRs come from a woman between 40 and 50 years old with alopecia areata. Some clones in this sample may be carry-over from other donors' samples.

In this sample, this clonotype turned up a few times. The genes are TRBV6-2 or TRBV6-3 and TRBJ2-7; D may be TRBD2 (5 bases). Deletions cut 6 bases from V and 2 bases from J, with 11 bases between. The CDR3 loop spans 13 amino acids. The V gene's germline CDR1 is MNHEY and CDR2 SVGEGT. The CDR3 DNA is TGTGCCAGCAGGCGCGCCGGGGCCTACGAGCAGTACTTC. Protein product: CASRRAGAYEQYF.

This clonotype has more than one count but fewer than ten. The chain carries TRBV7-2 and TRBJ2-7, with D unclear. This CDR3 comprises 15 residues. V was shortened by 5 bases and J by 3 bases, with 17 bases between the two germline ends. Germline-derived CDR1 and CDR2 are SGHTA and FQGNSA. The DNA of the CDR3 is TGTGCCAGCAGCCCAGTTAGTACTGGGGTCTACGAGCAGTACTTC. This translates into CASSPVSTGVYEQYF. Full variable domain (remainder filled in from reference TRBV7-2 and TRBJ2-7): GAGVSQSPSNKVTEKGKDVELRCDPISGHTALYWYRQSLGQGLEFLIYFQGNSAPDKSGLPSDRFSAERTGGSVSTLTIQRTQQEDSAVYLCASSPVSTGVYEQYFGPGTRLTVT.

In this sample, this clonotype turned up a few times. This sequence joins TRBV7-2 and TRBJ1-6; D not certain. The CDR3 runs to 16 residues. Germline assignment: CDR1 SGHTA and CDR2 FQGNSA. Trimming left V 1 base short and J 3 bases short, with 10 bases between. CDR3 amino acids: CASSLEWGSYNSPLHF. Here the CDR3 DNA reads TGTGCCAGCAGCTTAGAGTGGGGAAGCTATAATTCACCCCTCCACTTT. Variable domain in full (rest from reference TRBV7-2 and TRBJ1-6): GAGVSQSPSNKVTEKGKDVELRCDPISGHTALYWYRQSLGQGLEFLIYFQGNSAPDKSGLPSDRFSAERTGGSVSTLTIQRTQQEDSAVYLCASSLEWGSYNSPLHFGNGTRLTVT.

The J gene is TRBJ1-6, the V gene TRBV7-3; the D gene is possibly TRBD1 (6 bases). The CDR3 contains 15 residues. Per the germline V gene, CDR1 is SGHTA and CDR2 is FQGTGA. The V end was cut by 4 bases, the J end by 7 bases, with 14 bases between. In nucleotides, the CDR3 is TGTGCCAGCAGCTCCGGACAGCCTGGAAATTCACCCCTCCACTTT. Translation gives CASSSGQPGNSPLHF.